What follows describes a single T cell receptor (beta chain). Per the study methods: It was from reference gene primer amplification that nucleated cell counts were estimated. Profiled with immunoSEQ multiplex PCR; TCRdb holds only in-frame clones, not every one. V and J calls and clone size are those listed in that table; D and trimming were worked out from the DNA. The repertoire holds 110,000 or so clones, with approximately 90% as singletons. The sample comes from a study of blood T cell repertoires in COVID-19. About the research overall: COVID-19 samples, acute and convalescent, were from the United States, Italy and Spain. In each case, the material was cDNA or gDNA derived from T cells, B-cell-depleted T cells, or PBMCs.

This CDR3 spans 18 amino acids. CDR1 is SEHNR and CDR2 is FQNEAQ in the germline V gene (reference sequence). The V and J ends lost 5 bases and 3 bases, in that order; junction bases with no gene match: 18. This clonotype was sampled from a human donor in a cohort sampled during active COVID-19. The rearrangement links TRBV7-9 to TRBJ2-7, with 8 bases identical to TRBD2. Material for sequencing was peripheral blood. The CDR3 here is CASSPRGREAPSHYEQYF. The DNA for the CDR3 is TGTGCCAGCAGCCCGCGAGGGCGGGAGGCCCCATCGCACTACGAGCAGTACTTC.